This note documents a single T cell receptor (beta chain) sequence. V lost 3 bases to trimming and J lost 2 bases; unmatched junction nucleotides: 12. CDR1 and CDR2 (germline): SGHAT, FQNNGV. This CDR3 region has 18 residues. Some clones are missing from TCRdb's copy, which holds only in-frame ones; the method was immunoSEQ multiplex PCR. Of some 35,000 clones in the sample, 75% to 95% were seen once. The sample belongs to a study of PD-L1 blockade in urothelial cancer. Looking at the study overall: The median number of T cells present in blood samples was roughly 140,000.

This chain uses TRBV11-2 with TRBJ2-2; 7 bases match TRBD2. The source was PBMCs, collected around atezolizumab (anti-PD-L1) treatment. This receptor was obtained from a man aged 65 to 85 with urothelial cancer. The CDR3 here is CASSFRSMWGLNTGELFF. As DNA, the CDR3 is TGTGCCAGCAGCTTTCGATCCATGTGGGGACTAAACACCGGGGAGCTGTTTTTT.